This TCR beta chain came from a study of T cell repertoires in cytomegalovirus infection. Notes on the study in general: Ex vivo, HLA-C-restricted CMV-specific TCR beta clonotypes prevailed over the rest of the response.

This clonotype has just a few counts. Its antigen is undetermined. Germline lookup yields CDR1 SNHLY and CDR2 FYNNEI. Trimming cost V 4 bases and J 3 bases, with 9 bases left between them. The CDR3 sequence is 13 residues long. TCRdb recomputed calls from the reads with MiXCR, one row per CDR3 protein. The data hold about 570,000 distinct CDR3 sequences, with around two fifths observed a single time. The TCR sequence derives from a human donor in good health (CMV status not recorded). Some clones in this sample may be carry-over from other donors' samples. The chain employs TRBV2 and TRBJ2-5, with D possibly TRBD1 on 5 matching bases. The specimen was cultured PBMCs, collected from culture after CMV antigen stimulation. The CDR3 sequence is CASSGQYEETQYF. In DNA, the CDR3 is TGTGCCAGCAGTGGACAGTACGAAGAGACCCAGTACTTC.